This T cell receptor (beta chain) originates from a study of CD8+CD57+ T cells in acquired aplastic anemia. Notes on the study in general: Roughly 27 sequences, all CD8+ CDR3, were shared between patients and controls. Simpson's diversity of CD8+ cells was not significantly different in patients compared with controls.

CD8+CD57+ cell expansion, shown by flow cytometry, had occurred in the patients selected for sequencing. Severe acquired aplastic anemia affected all patients. V gave up 7 bases and J gave up 4 bases; unmatched junction bases: 10. The CDR3 is 15 residues long. It was genomic DNA that served as the template for profiling TCR beta VDJ and CDR3. One entry per CDR3 protein results from TCRdb running MiXCR on the reads. Among more than 150,000 distinct CDR3 sequences listed, around 50% were seen once. In regard to this clonotype: Antigen: not known.

The clonotype comes from a human donor with aplastic anemia. The source material was sorted CD4+, CD8+, or CD8+CD57+ T cells (not recorded which) from PBMCs. The chain is built from TRBV12-3 or TRBV12-4 and TRBJ2-5; 9 bases line up with TRBD1. The CDR3 bases are TGTGCCAGCAAACCGGACAGGGGCCGTGGAGAGACCCAGTACTTC. Protein sequence: CASKPDRGRGETQYF.